This T cell receptor beta chain was identified during a study of OX40 agonist ivuxolimab in advanced cancers. The germline V gene has CDR1 MDHEN and CDR2 SYDVKM. This CDR3 contains 13 residues. The V end lost 5 bases, the J end lost 11 bases, and 16 bases lay between the germline ends. Produced via immunoSEQ multiplex PCR; TCRdb's table is partial and in-frame only. Seen here are 150,000 to 190,000 clones, 94% observed once, and the top ten hold around 0.31%. The sequenced sample was CD4+ or CD8+ T cells sorted from blood, obtained in a trial of the OX40 agonist ivuxolimab. This TCR was sampled from an adult with an advanced solid tumor such as melanoma, head and neck, liver or kidney cancer. The rearrangement uses TRBV28 and TRBJ1-5; D unresolved. The CDR3 DNA reads TGTGCCAGCAGTCCCGAGACCAGCGCATCCCAGCATTTT. Translation gives CASSPETSASQHF.